The 6 T cell receptor beta chains below come from one sample, sequenced in a study of identical twins. Via MiXCR, TCRdb re-called the 5' RACE reads, giving one row per CDR3 protein. In the table there are some 570,000 distinct CDR3 sequences, 20% to 25% of which are singletons. This sample was shared with a second study, whose subject was yellow fever vaccine responses in identical twins.

Sequencing used CD4+ T cells sorted from blood. All receptors come from a woman between 18 and 29 years old in good health.

This clonotype was observed a handful of times. Here the CDR3 reads CATSRGLTGNTIYF. In DNA, the CDR3 is TGTGCCACCAGCAGAGGACTAACCGGAAACACCATATATTTT. V gene TRBV15 combines with J gene TRBJ1-3; D remains ambiguous. Looked up from germline, CDR1 is LNHNV and CDR2 is YYDKDF (reference sequence). This CDR3 region has 14 residues. V gave up 1 base and J gave up 4 bases, with 8 bases separating them.

This clonotype was picked up a small number of times. This chain uses TRBV5-1 with TRBJ2-1; 7 bases line up with TRBD1. There are 15 residues in the CDR3. Germline CDR1 is SGHRS and CDR2 is YFSETQ. Unmatched junction bases numbered 10, after V lost 5 bases and J lost 5 bases. In DNA form, the CDR3 reads TGCGCCAGCAGTCGAGGGGGCATTGATGACAATGAGCAGTTCTTC. Residues: CASSRGGIDDNEQFF. The full variable domain, its missing parts supplied by reference TRBV5-1 and TRBJ2-1, is KAGVTQTPRYLIKTRGQQVTLSCSPISGHRSVSWYQQTPGQGLQFLFEYFSETQRNKGNFPGRFSGRQFSNSRSEMNVSTLELGDSALYLCASSRGGIDDNEQFFGPGTRLTVL.

The chain joins TRBV7-2 to TRBJ2-5; TRBD2 matches at 11 bases. There are 17 residues in the CDR3. V shed 1 base, J shed 1 base, and the junction held 5 bases outside the gene matches. The germline CDR1 and CDR2 sequences are SGHTA and FQGNSA. CDR3 amino acids: CASSLVASGGTQETQYF. In DNA, the CDR3 is TGTGCCAGCAGCTTAGTGGCTAGCGGGGGGACCCAAGAGACCCAGTACTTC.

This clonotype turned up a few times. V usage is TRBV5-1 and J usage is TRBJ2-5; 11 bases line up with TRBD2. Trimming removed 3 bases from V and 2 bases from J; junction bases left unmatched: 9. Germline CDR1 is SGHRS and CDR2 is YFSETQ. CDR3 size: 17 residues. The CDR3 spells CASSSGDTSGGQETQYF. The CDR3 DNA sequence: TGCGCCAGCAGCTCCGGGGATACTAGCGGGGGACAAGAGACCCAGTACTTC. Using reference TRBV5-1 and TRBJ2-5 for the parts outside the CDR3, the full variable domain is KAGVTQTPRYLIKTRGQQVTLSCSPISGHRSVSWYQQTPGQGLQFLFEYFSETQRNKGNFPGRFSGRQFSNSRSEMNVSTLELGDSALYLCASSSGDTSGGQETQYFGPGTRLLVL.

The J gene is TRBJ2-2, the V gene TRBV7-6, with 8 bases aligning to TRBD1. The CDR3 extends over 16 amino acids. Germline CDR1 is SGHVS and CDR2 is FNYEAQ. The V and J ends lost 5 bases and 4 bases, in that order; junction bases with no gene match: 9. The CDR3 DNA sequence: TGTGCCAGCAGCATAATGACAGGGGTCGGCACCGGGGAGCTGTTTTTT. Translation: CASSIMTGVGTGELFF.

There are a few counts of this clonotype. This rearrangement joins TRBV5-5 to TRBJ2-1; D possibly corresponds to TRBD2 (6 bases). Germline loops: CDR1 SGHKS, CDR2 YYEKEE (reference sequence). Trimming removed 0 bases from V and 12 bases from J, with 16 bases in between. The CDR3 runs to 14 residues. The CDR3 is CASSLEATSIRQFF. As DNA, the CDR3 is TGTGCCAGCAGCTTGGAAGCGACTAGTATTAGGCAGTTCTTC.